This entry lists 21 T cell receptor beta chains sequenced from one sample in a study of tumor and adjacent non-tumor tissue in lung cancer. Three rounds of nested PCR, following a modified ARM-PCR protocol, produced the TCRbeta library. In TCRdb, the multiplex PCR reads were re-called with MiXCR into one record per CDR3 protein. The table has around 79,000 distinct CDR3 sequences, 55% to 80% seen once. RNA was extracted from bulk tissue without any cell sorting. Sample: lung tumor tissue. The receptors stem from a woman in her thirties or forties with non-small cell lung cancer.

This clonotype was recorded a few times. The CDR3: CSAPAQGSNTGELFF. The CDR3 nucleotides read TGCAGTGCGCCGGCCCAGGGTTCGAACACCGGGGAGCTGTTTTTT. V and J are TRBV20-1 and TRBJ2-2, with D perhaps TRBD1 (5 bases). The length of the CDR3 is 15 residues. Between the trimmed V and J ends, which lost 6 bases and 0 bases, there was a span of 14 bases. CDR1 and CDR2 (germline): DFQATT, SNEGSKA (reference sequence).

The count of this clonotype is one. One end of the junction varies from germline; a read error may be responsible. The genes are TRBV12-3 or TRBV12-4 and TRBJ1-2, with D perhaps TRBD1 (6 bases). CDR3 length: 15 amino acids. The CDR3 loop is CASSLAHREGYCYTF. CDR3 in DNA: TGTGCCAGCAGTTTAGCGCACAGGGAGGGCTATTGCTACACGTTC.

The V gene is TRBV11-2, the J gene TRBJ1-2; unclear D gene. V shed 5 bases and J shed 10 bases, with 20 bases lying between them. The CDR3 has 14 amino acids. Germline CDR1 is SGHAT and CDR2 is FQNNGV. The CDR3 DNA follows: TGTGCCAGCAGCCCGGGAACACGAAATAATTACTACACCTTC. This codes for CASSPGTRNNYYTF.

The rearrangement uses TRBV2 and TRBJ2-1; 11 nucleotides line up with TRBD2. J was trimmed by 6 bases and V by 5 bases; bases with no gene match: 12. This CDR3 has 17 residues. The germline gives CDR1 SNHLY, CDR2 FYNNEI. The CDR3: CASSLASSGRTGNEQFF. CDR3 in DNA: TGTGCCAGCAGTCTCGCCTCTAGCGGGAGGACGGGCAATGAGCAGTTCTTC.

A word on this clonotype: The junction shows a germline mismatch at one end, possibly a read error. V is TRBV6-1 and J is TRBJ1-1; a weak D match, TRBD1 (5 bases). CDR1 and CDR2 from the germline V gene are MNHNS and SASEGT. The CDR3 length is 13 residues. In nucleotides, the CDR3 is TGTACCAGCAGTGAATCAATGACAGACGAAGCTTTCTTT. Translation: CTSSESMTDEAFF.

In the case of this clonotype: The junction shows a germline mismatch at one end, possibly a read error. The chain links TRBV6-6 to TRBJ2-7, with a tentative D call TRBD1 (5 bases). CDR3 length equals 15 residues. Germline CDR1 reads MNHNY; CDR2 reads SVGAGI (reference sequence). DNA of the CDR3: TGTGTCAGCAGCCTTGGCCCACAGGCCTACTACGAGCATTACTTC. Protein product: CVSSLGPQAYYEHYF.

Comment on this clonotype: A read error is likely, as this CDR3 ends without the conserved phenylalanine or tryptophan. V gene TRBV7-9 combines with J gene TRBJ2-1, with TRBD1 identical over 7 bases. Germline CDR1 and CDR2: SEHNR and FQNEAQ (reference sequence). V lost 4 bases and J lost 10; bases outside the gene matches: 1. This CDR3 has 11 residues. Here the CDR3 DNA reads TGTGCCAGCAGCTCCAGGGGGGAGCAGTTCTTA. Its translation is CASSSRGEQFL.

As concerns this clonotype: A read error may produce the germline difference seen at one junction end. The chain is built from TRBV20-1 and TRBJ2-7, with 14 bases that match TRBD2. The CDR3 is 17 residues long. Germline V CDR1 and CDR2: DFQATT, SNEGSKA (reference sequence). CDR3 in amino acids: CSARPRGTSGSPYERYF. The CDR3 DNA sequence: TGCAGTGCTAGACCCCGTGGGACTAGCGGGAGTCCCTACGAGCGGTACTTC.

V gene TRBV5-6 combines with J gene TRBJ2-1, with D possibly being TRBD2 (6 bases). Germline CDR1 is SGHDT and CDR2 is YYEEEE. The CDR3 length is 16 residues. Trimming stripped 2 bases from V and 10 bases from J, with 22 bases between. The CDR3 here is CASSFKSLARGNEQFF. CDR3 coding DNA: TGTGCCAGCAGCTTCAAGTCTCTAGCGAGGGGTAACGAGCAGTTCTTC.

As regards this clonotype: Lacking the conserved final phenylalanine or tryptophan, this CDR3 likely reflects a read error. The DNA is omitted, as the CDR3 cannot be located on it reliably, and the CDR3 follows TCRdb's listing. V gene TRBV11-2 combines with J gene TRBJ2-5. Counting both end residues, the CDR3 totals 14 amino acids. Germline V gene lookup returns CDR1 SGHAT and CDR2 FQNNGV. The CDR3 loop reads CASSLRLDQETHYL.

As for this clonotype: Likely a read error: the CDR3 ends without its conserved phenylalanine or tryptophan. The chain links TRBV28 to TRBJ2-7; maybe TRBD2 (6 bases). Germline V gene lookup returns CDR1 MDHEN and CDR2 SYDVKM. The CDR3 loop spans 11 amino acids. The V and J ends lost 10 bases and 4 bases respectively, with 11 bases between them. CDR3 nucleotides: TGTGCCACTGGAGGGGTATACGAGCAGTACTTG. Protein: CATGGVYEQYL.

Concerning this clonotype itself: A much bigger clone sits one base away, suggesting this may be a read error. CDR3 sequence (DNA): TGCAATGCTGCGACCGGGACTAGCGGGTACGAGCAGTACTTC. Translation gives CNAATGTSGYEQYF. V usage is TRBV20-1 and J usage is TRBJ2-7, with 12 bases fitting TRBD2. In germline, CDR1 is DFQATT, CDR2 SNEGSKA (reference sequence). The CDR3 runs 14 residues.

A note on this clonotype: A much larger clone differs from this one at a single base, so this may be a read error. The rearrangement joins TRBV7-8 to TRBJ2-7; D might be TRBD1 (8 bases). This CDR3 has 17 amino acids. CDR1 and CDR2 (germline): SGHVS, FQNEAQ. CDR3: CAISLGTSTGEGYEQYF. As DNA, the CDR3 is TGTGCCATCAGCCTAGGGACCTCGACAGGGGAGGGCTACGAGCAGTACTTC.

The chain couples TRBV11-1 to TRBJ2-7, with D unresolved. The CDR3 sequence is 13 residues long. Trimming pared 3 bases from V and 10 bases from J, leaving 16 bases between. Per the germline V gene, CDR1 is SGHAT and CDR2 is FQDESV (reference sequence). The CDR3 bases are TGTGCCAGCAGCTTCTCAGGCCCAGGAGAACAGTACTTC. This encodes CASSFSGPGEQYF.

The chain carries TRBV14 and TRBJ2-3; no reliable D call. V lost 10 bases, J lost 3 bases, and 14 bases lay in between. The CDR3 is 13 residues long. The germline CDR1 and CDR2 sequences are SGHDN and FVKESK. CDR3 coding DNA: TGTGCCATCATCCAAGGCCTTACAGATACGCAGTATTTT. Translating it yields CAIIQGLTDTQYF.

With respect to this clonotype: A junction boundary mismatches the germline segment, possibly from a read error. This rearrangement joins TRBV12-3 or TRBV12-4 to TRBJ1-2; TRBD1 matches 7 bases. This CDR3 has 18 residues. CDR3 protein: CASSPGWGMGQHLYGYSF. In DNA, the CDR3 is TGTGCCAGCAGCCCTGGCTGGGGGATGGGACAGCACCTCTATGGTTACAGCTTC.

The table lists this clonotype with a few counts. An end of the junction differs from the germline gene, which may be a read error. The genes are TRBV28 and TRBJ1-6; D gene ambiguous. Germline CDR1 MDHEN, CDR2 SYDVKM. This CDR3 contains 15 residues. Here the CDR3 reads CANSLPGIYNSPLHF. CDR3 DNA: TGTGCCAACAGTTTGCCGGGTATCTATAATTCACCCCTCCACTTT. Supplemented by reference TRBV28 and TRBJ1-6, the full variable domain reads DVKVTQSSRYLVKRTGEKVFLECVQDMDHENMFWYRQDPGLGLRLIYFSYDVKMKEKGDIPEGYSVSREKKERFSLILESASTNQTSMYLCANSLPGIYNSPLHFGNGTRLTVT.

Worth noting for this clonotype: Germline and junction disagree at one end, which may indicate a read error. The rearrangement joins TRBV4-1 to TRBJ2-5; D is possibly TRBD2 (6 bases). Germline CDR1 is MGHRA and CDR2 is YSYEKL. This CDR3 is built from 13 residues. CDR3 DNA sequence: TGTGCCAGCATCCAATGGCGGGGAGAGACCCAGTACTTC. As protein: CASIQWRGETQYF.

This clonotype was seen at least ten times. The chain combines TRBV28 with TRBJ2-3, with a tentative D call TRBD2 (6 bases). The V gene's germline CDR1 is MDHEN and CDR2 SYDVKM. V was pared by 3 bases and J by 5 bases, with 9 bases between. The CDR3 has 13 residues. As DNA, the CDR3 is TGTGCCAGCAGTTTCTATAGCGGAGATACGCAGTATTTT. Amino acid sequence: CASSFYSGDTQYF. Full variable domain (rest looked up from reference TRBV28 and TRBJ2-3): DVKVTQSSRYLVKRTGEKVFLECVQDMDHENMFWYRQDPGLGLRLIYFSYDVKMKEKGDIPEGYSVSREKKERFSLILESASTNQTSMYLCASSFYSGDTQYFGPGTRLTVL.

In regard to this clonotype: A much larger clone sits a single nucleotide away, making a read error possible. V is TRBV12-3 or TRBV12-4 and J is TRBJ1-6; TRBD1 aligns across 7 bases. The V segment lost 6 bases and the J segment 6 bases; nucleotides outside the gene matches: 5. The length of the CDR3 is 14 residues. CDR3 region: CASRSGQTNSPLHF. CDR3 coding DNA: TGTGCCAGCAGGTCGGGACAGACTAATTCACCCCTCCACTTT.

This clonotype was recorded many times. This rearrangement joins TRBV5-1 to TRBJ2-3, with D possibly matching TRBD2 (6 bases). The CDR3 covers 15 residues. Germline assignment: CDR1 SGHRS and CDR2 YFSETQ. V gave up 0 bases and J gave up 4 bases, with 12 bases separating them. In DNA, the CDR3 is TGCGCCAGCAGCTTGGCAAGCGGGCCCGCAGATACGCAGTATTTT. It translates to CASSLASGPADTQYF.